These T cell receptor beta chains were read from a single sample in a study of Ad26.COV2.S vaccination and SARS-CoV-2 variants. Clones were read by immunoSEQ multiplex PCR, and TCRdb kept only the in-frame ones, dropping some. The sample lists hundreds of thousands of clones; 88% were seen once. This specimen consisted of peripheral blood, obtained in a trial of Ad26.COV2.S vaccine versus placebo. The source of these receptors is a person aged 18-65 years who received the Ad26.COV2.S COVID-19 vaccine or a placebo. CDR3s include the opening cysteine and the closing phenylalanine or tryptophan. Each record gives: J gene, V gene, clone size, D gene, CDR3 protein, CDR3 DNA. The D gene is left open where the match is weak. Clone size is stated in some rows and not others, as once, few, many or a class when expanded.

j_call: TRBJ1-1
v_call: TRBV7-9
clone_size: -
d_call: -
cdr3_aa: CASSFQGAVAFF
cdr3_nt: TGTGCCAGCAGCTTCCAGGGAGCTGTGGCTTTCTTT

j_call: TRBJ2-5
v_call: TRBV7-2
clone_size: -
d_call: -
cdr3_aa: CASSLTSDGTQYF
cdr3_nt: TGTGCCAGCAGCTTGACCTCTGATGGGACCCAGTACTTC

j_call: TRBJ1-2
v_call: TRBV10-3
clone_size: -
d_call: TRBD1
cdr3_aa: CAISNDRGLVNHYGYTF
cdr3_nt: TGTGCCATCAGTAACGACAGGGGGCTAGTTAACCACTATGGCTACACCTTC

j_call: TRBJ2-7
v_call: TRBV29-1
clone_size: -
d_call: -
cdr3_aa: CSVENRVQGEQYF
cdr3_nt: TGCAGCGTTGAAAACAGGGTCCAGGGCGAGCAGTACTTC

j_call: TRBJ1-2
v_call: TRBV30
clone_size: -
d_call: TRBD1
cdr3_aa: CAWSWGGQDYGYTF
cdr3_nt: TGTGCCTGGAGTTGGGGGGGACAGGACTATGGCTACACCTTC

j_call: TRBJ1-5
v_call: TRBV19
clone_size: -
d_call: -
cdr3_aa: CASSMYRRRNQPQHF
cdr3_nt: TGTGCCAGTAGTATGTACAGGAGAAGAAATCAGCCCCAGCATTTT

j_call: TRBJ2-2
v_call: TRBV6-5
clone_size: -
d_call: -
cdr3_aa: CASSHRLSNTGELFF
cdr3_nt: TGTGCCAGCAGCCACCGTCTTTCGAACACCGGGGAGCTGTTTTTT

j_call: TRBJ2-7
v_call: TRBV3-1/TRBV3-2
clone_size: -
d_call: TRBD2
cdr3_aa: CASSQDGIGEGIYEQYF
cdr3_nt: TGTGCCAGCAGCCAAGATGGGATTGGGGAGGGAATCTACGAGCAGTACTTC

j_call: TRBJ2-7
v_call: TRBV27
clone_size: -
d_call: -
cdr3_aa: CASSPFSLRYEQYF
cdr3_nt: TGTGCCAGCAGTCCGTTTTCTCTACGGTACGAGCAGTACTTC

j_call: TRBJ1-5
v_call: TRBV3-1/TRBV3-2
clone_size: few
d_call: -
cdr3_aa: CASSQDLQQPQHF
cdr3_nt: TGTGCCAGCAGCCAAGATTTACAGCAGCCCCAGCATTTT

j_call: TRBJ2-3
v_call: TRBV9
clone_size: once
d_call: TRBD2
cdr3_aa: CASSGTSGGTPTDTQYF
cdr3_nt: TGTGCCAGCAGCGGGACTAGCGGGGGAACTCCCACAGATACGCAGTATTTT

j_call: TRBJ1-1
v_call: TRBV28
clone_size: -
d_call: -
cdr3_aa: CAILPTGAEGSEAFF
cdr3_nt: TGTGCCATCCTACCGACCGGGGCAGAGGGTTCTGAAGCTTTCTTT

j_call: TRBJ1-2
v_call: TRBV6-5
clone_size: -
d_call: TRBD1
cdr3_aa: CASSYGTVYGYTF
cdr3_nt: TGTGCCAGCAGTTACGGGACAGTCTACGGCTACACCTTC

j_call: TRBJ1-2
v_call: TRBV29-1
clone_size: once
d_call: -
cdr3_aa: CSVEVGAWVVNNYGYTF
cdr3_nt: TGCAGCGTTGAAGTTGGGGCTTGGGTGGTGAACAACTATGGCTACACCTTC

j_call: TRBJ2-1
v_call: TRBV2
clone_size: -
d_call: -
cdr3_aa: CASSAPGGYNEQFF
cdr3_nt: TGTGCCAGCAGCGCTCCCGGGGGCTACAATGAGCAGTTCTTC

j_call: TRBJ2-5
v_call: TRBV6-5
clone_size: -
d_call: TRBD1
cdr3_aa: CASSYRGQGVETQYF
cdr3_nt: TGTGCCAGCAGTTACCGGGGACAGGGAGTGGAGACCCAGTACTTC

j_call: TRBJ2-2
v_call: TRBV9
clone_size: once
d_call: -
cdr3_aa: CASSENTGELFF
cdr3_nt: TGTGCCAGCAGCGAGAACACCGGGGAGCTGTTTTTT

j_call: TRBJ1-1
v_call: TRBV5-5
clone_size: -
d_call: TRBD1
cdr3_aa: CASSYLPGQGATEAFF
cdr3_nt: TGTGCCAGCAGCTACCTCCCGGGACAGGGGGCCACTGAAGCTTTCTTT

j_call: TRBJ1-3
v_call: TRBV2
clone_size: -
d_call: TRBD1
cdr3_aa: CASSIGGQGASTIYF
cdr3_nt: TGTGCCAGCAGCATCGGAGGACAGGGGGCGTCCACCATATATTTT

j_call: TRBJ2-1
v_call: TRBV27
clone_size: -
d_call: TRBD2
cdr3_aa: CASSFFSGYNEQFF
cdr3_nt: TGTGCCAGCAGTTTCTTTAGCGGGTACAATGAGCAGTTCTTC

j_call: TRBJ1-1
v_call: TRBV4-1
clone_size: -
d_call: TRBD1
cdr3_aa: CASSRDRKGGTEAFF
cdr3_nt: TGCGCCAGCAGCCGGGACAGAAAAGGAGGCACTGAAGCTTTCTTT

j_call: TRBJ1-5
v_call: TRBV19
clone_size: -
d_call: -
cdr3_aa: CASSIVAGGLNQPQHF
cdr3_nt: TGTGCCAGTAGTATAGTTGCTGGAGGGCTGAATCAGCCCCAGCATTTT

j_call: TRBJ1-5
v_call: TRBV5-5
clone_size: -
d_call: -
cdr3_aa: CASSFMGEPDQPQHF
cdr3_nt: TGTGCCAGCAGCTTTATGGGGGAGCCAGATCAGCCCCAGCATTTT

j_call: TRBJ1-1
v_call: TRBV19
clone_size: -
d_call: TRBD1
cdr3_aa: CASTLRQGRNTEAFF
cdr3_nt: TGTGCCAGTACCCTACGACAGGGGCGAAACACTGAAGCTTTCTTT

j_call: TRBJ2-7
v_call: TRBV7-2
clone_size: -
d_call: -
cdr3_aa: CASSLGILSSYEQYF
cdr3_nt: TGTGCCAGCAGCTTGGGGATATTAAGCTCCTACGAGCAGTACTTC

j_call: TRBJ2-1
v_call: TRBV12-3/TRBV12-4
clone_size: -
d_call: -
cdr3_aa: CASSFGVYEQFF
cdr3_nt: TGTGCCAGCAGTTTCGGAGTCTACGAGCAGTTCTTC

j_call: TRBJ2-2
v_call: TRBV29-1
clone_size: -
d_call: TRBD1
cdr3_aa: CSVEQGANTGELFF
cdr3_nt: TGCAGCGTTGAGCAGGGGGCGAACACCGGGGAGCTGTTTTTT

j_call: TRBJ2-7
v_call: TRBV27
clone_size: -
d_call: TRBD2
cdr3_aa: CASSLGLAGPYEQYF
cdr3_nt: TGTGCCAGCAGTTTGGGACTAGCGGGACCCTACGAGCAGTACTTC

j_call: TRBJ2-7
v_call: TRBV13
clone_size: few
d_call: -
cdr3_aa: CASSPRVSGGEQYF
cdr3_nt: TGTGCCAGCAGCCCCAGGGTGAGCGGAGGCGAGCAGTACTTC

j_call: TRBJ2-1
v_call: TRBV11-1
clone_size: -
d_call: TRBD2
cdr3_aa: CASSLGAGGLGEQFF
cdr3_nt: TGTGCCAGCAGCTTGGGAGCGGGGGGGCTGGGTGAGCAGTTCTTC

j_call: TRBJ1-6
v_call: TRBV5-8
clone_size: -
d_call: -
cdr3_aa: CASYSSVNSPLHF
cdr3_nt: TGTGCCAGTTACTCCTCAGTGAATTCACCCCTCCACTTT

j_call: TRBJ2-4
v_call: TRBV29-1
clone_size: -
d_call: -
cdr3_aa: CSVVWVAKNIQYF
cdr3_nt: TGCAGCGTTGTTTGGGTTGCCAAAAACATTCAGTACTTC

j_call: TRBJ2-7
v_call: TRBV6-6
clone_size: -
d_call: -
cdr3_aa: CASSYLPGQFEQYF
cdr3_nt: TGTGCCAGCAGTTACTTGCCTGGGCAGTTCGAGCAGTACTTC

j_call: TRBJ1-1
v_call: TRBV11-3
clone_size: -
d_call: -
cdr3_aa: CASSSGRYTEAFF
cdr3_nt: TGTGCCAGCAGCTCCGGACGTTACACTGAAGCTTTCTTT

j_call: TRBJ1-2
v_call: TRBV6-1
clone_size: few
d_call: -
cdr3_aa: CASSEGPGEGYGYTF
cdr3_nt: TGTGCCAGCAGTGAAGGCCCAGGGGAGGGCTATGGCTACACCTTC

j_call: TRBJ2-7
v_call: TRBV11-2
clone_size: -
d_call: -
cdr3_aa: CASSSSRRGPGNEQYF
cdr3_nt: TGTGCCAGCAGCTCAAGCCGGCGGGGTCCAGGGAACGAGCAGTACTTC

j_call: TRBJ2-2
v_call: TRBV15
clone_size: once
d_call: -
cdr3_aa: CATSAREASANTGELFF
cdr3_nt: TGTGCCACCAGCGCCCGCGAGGCCAGCGCGAACACCGGGGAGCTGTTTTTT

j_call: TRBJ1-1
v_call: TRBV25-1
clone_size: -
d_call: -
cdr3_aa: CASSEWGVRGTEAFF
cdr3_nt: TGTGCCAGCAGTGAATGGGGGGTGAGGGGCACTGAAGCTTTCTTT

j_call: TRBJ2-5
v_call: TRBV25-1
clone_size: few
d_call: -
cdr3_aa: CASWGRGLETQYF
cdr3_nt: TGTGCCAGCTGGGGAAGGGGGTTAGAGACCCAGTACTTC

j_call: TRBJ1-4
v_call: TRBV4-2
clone_size: once
d_call: -
cdr3_aa: CASRPPQGGNEKLFF
cdr3_nt: TGTGCCAGCAGACCTCCCCAGGGTGGGAATGAAAAACTGTTTTTT

j_call: TRBJ1-3
v_call: TRBV19
clone_size: -
d_call: -
cdr3_aa: CASTPSVSGNTIYF
cdr3_nt: TGTGCCAGTACCCCATCCGTCTCTGGAAACACCATATATTTT

j_call: TRBJ2-1
v_call: TRBV6-5
clone_size: -
d_call: -
cdr3_aa: CASSPLSNNEQFF
cdr3_nt: TGTGCCAGCAGTCCTCTTTCGAACAATGAGCAGTTCTTC

j_call: TRBJ2-5
v_call: TRBV7-9
clone_size: -
d_call: -
cdr3_aa: CASSSRETQYF
cdr3_nt: TGTGCCAGCAGCTCGCGCGAGACCCAGTACTTC

j_call: TRBJ2-5
v_call: TRBV29-1
clone_size: -
d_call: TRBD1
cdr3_aa: CSVAHPFNRGRGETQYF
cdr3_nt: TGCAGCGTTGCCCACCCGTTCAACAGGGGTAGGGGAGAGACCCAGTACTTC

j_call: TRBJ2-1
v_call: TRBV4-1
clone_size: -
d_call: -
cdr3_aa: CASSQEARGGLIKQFF
cdr3_nt: TGCGCCAGCAGCCAAGAGGCTAGAGGGGGGTTAATAAAACAGTTCTTC

j_call: TRBJ1-2
v_call: TRBV18
clone_size: -
d_call: TRBD1
cdr3_aa: CASERGQGYGYTF
cdr3_nt: TGTGCCAGCGAGAGGGGACAGGGGTATGGCTACACCTTC

j_call: TRBJ1-4
v_call: TRBV25-1
clone_size: -
d_call: -
cdr3_aa: CASSEGTANEKLFF
cdr3_nt: TGTGCCAGCAGTGAGGGGACGGCTAATGAAAAACTGTTTTTT

j_call: TRBJ1-6
v_call: TRBV3-1/TRBV3-2
clone_size: -
d_call: TRBD1
cdr3_aa: CASSPTGENSPLHF
cdr3_nt: TGTGCCAGCAGCCCGACAGGGGAAAATTCACCCCTCCACTTT

j_call: TRBJ2-7
v_call: TRBV7-2
clone_size: -
d_call: TRBD1
cdr3_aa: CASSSRTGPTYEQYF
cdr3_nt: TGTGCCAGCAGCTCCCGGACAGGGCCTACCTACGAGCAGTACTTC

j_call: TRBJ2-1
v_call: TRBV6-1
clone_size: -
d_call: TRBD1
cdr3_aa: CASSEVGRGRLDEQFF
cdr3_nt: TGTGCCAGCAGTGAAGTAGGCAGGGGGCGTCTCGATGAGCAGTTCTTC

j_call: TRBJ2-3
v_call: TRBV10-3
clone_size: -
d_call: TRBD1
cdr3_aa: CAISALDRGDTDTQYF
cdr3_nt: TGTGCCATCAGTGCCCTCGACAGGGGGGACACAGATACGCAGTATTTT

j_call: TRBJ2-7
v_call: TRBV20-1
clone_size: -
d_call: -
cdr3_aa: CSATNTYEQYF
cdr3_nt: TGCAGTGCTACAAACACATACGAGCAGTACTTC

j_call: TRBJ2-5
v_call: TRBV12-3/TRBV12-4
clone_size: -
d_call: -
cdr3_aa: CASSRDSQETQYF
cdr3_nt: TGTGCCAGCAGCCGAGACAGCCAAGAGACCCAGTACTTC

j_call: TRBJ2-7
v_call: TRBV7-6
clone_size: -
d_call: TRBD2
cdr3_aa: CASTLGGPLDEQYF
cdr3_nt: TGTGCCAGCACCCTGGGAGGGCCTCTGGACGAGCAGTACTTC

j_call: TRBJ2-4
v_call: TRBV2
clone_size: -
d_call: -
cdr3_aa: CASSIQGAKNIQYF
cdr3_nt: TGTGCCAGCAGTATACAGGGAGCCAAAAACATTCAGTACTTC

j_call: TRBJ1-1
v_call: TRBV19
clone_size: once
d_call: -
cdr3_aa: CASRDSRDPEAFF
cdr3_nt: TGTGCCAGTCGGGACTCACGGGATCCTGAAGCTTTCTTT

j_call: TRBJ1-6
v_call: TRBV2
clone_size: -
d_call: TRBD1
cdr3_aa: CASISTGGIYNSPLHF
cdr3_nt: TGTGCCAGCATTTCGACAGGGGGCATCTATAATTCACCCCTCCACTTT